A selection of T cell receptor beta chains follows, all from one sample in a study of blood T cell repertoires in COVID-19. Method: immunoSEQ multiplex PCR; TCRdb's copy keeps in-frame clones and lacks some. This sample carries about 200,000 clones, around 78% of them seen once, and the ten largest clones take around 2.8%. The sequenced material came from peripheral blood. These receptors were collected from an elderly woman with active or convalescent COVID-19. Each CDR3 is given with its conserved first and last residue. Size values are once, few and many counts, or a class for expanded clones, and some rows have none.

v_gene,j_gene,len,abundance,CDR3aa
TRBV27,TRBJ1-2,17,.,CASSLNSGTGRYYGYTF
TRBV5-6,TRBJ1-3,14,.,CASSSTSSGNTIYF
TRBV5-6,TRBJ1-5,13,.,CASSQGVDQPQHF
TRBV3-1/TRBV3-2,TRBJ1-4,14,.,CASSSRGGNEKLFF
TRBV10-3,TRBJ1-6,14,few,CAISESIGNSPLHF
TRBV3-1/TRBV3-2,TRBJ1-2,17,few,CASSQDLGTGTDYGYTF
TRBV6-5,TRBJ2-3,13,once,CASRQPGADTQYF
TRBV2,TRBJ1-1,13,.,CASSEEVSTEAFF
TRBV19,TRBJ1-6,14,.,CAAAAVPGNSPLHF
TRBV11-2,TRBJ2-1,14,.,CASSLDRVAGEQFF
TRBV5-1,TRBJ1-1,14,.,CASSESGGLTEAFF
TRBV27,TRBJ1-2,19,few,CASSYKSDRGKDLNYGYTF
TRBV28,TRBJ2-1,17,.,CASSLAATGGPFNEQFF
TRBV10-3,TRBJ2-1,15,.,CAISELASGKNEQFF
TRBV6-2/TRBV6-3,TRBJ2-1,12,.,CASSYYPLGQFF
TRBV3-1/TRBV3-2,TRBJ2-1,20,.,CASSQWSGQGAASSYNEQFF
TRBV20-1,TRBJ1-3,15,.,CSASSGSPSGNTIYF
TRBV2,TRBJ2-7,12,.,CASSEFRYEQYF
TRBV7-9,TRBJ1-2,14,.,CASSLVEVETGYTF
TRBV29-1,TRBJ2-1,11,few,CSVDRGNEQFF
TRBV3-1/TRBV3-2,TRBJ2-3,15,.,CASSLGRGGRDTQYF
TRBV5-4,TRBJ2-3,14,few,CASSSKTGPDTQYF
TRBV30,TRBJ1-2,12,.,CAWSVGGYGYTF
TRBV27,TRBJ1-6,14,many,CASRATGGNSPLHF
TRBV5-8,TRBJ2-3,14,few,CASSPKGRADTQYF
TRBV18,TRBJ2-2,14,.,CASSPPSTTGELFF
TRBV3-1/TRBV3-2,TRBJ2-3,17,.,CASSQDLPLLEPDTQYF
TRBV18,TRBJ1-4,15,.,CASSPRWAYDEKLFF
TRBV10-3,TRBJ1-2,15,.,CAISDWDSGAYGYTF
TRBV7-2,TRBJ2-5,13,.,CASSLGPRETQYF
TRBV19,TRBJ1-2,13,few,CASRLDRNYGYTF
TRBV4-1,TRBJ1-4,16,once,CASSQKSGPGQLKLFF
TRBV2,TRBJ2-2,14,once,CASRIQGSTGELFF
TRBV5-1,TRBJ1-6,16,.,CASSFNSASYNSPLHF
TRBV4-2,TRBJ2-5,13,.,CASSQVGSETQYF
TRBV7-9,TRBJ1-1,15,.,CASSSPTGVNTEAFF
TRBV5-1,TRBJ2-3,18,.,CASSFAPGGGRGTDTQYF
TRBV5-4,TRBJ1-1,15,.,CASSLKERGGTEAFF
TRBV7-8,TRBJ2-7,15,.,CASSSTGGKSYEQYF
TRBV12-3/TRBV12-4,TRBJ2-2,13,.,CASSYRTPGELFF
TRBV4-3,TRBJ2-2,14,few,CASGGTGGTGELFF
TRBV7-9,TRBJ2-3,15,.,CASSLERERTDTQYF
TRBV7-3,TRBJ2-5,19,.,CASSPLGLAGGPGQETQYF
TRBV5-1,TRBJ2-3,15,.,CASSLQGVRTDTQYF
TRBV18,TRBJ1-4,17,.,CASSPGSGPATNEKLFF
TRBV7-2,TRBJ2-7,15,.,CASSSRSGGPYEQYF
TRBV9,TRBJ2-1,17,.,CASSVAGLASPYNEQFF
TRBV2,TRBJ1-5,15,.,CASSYRAYSNQPQHF
TRBV12-5,TRBJ2-7,15,.,CASGVDRGSSYEQYF
TRBV6-2/TRBV6-3,TRBJ2-6,19,.,CASSPLPGQGAGGANVLTF
TRBV4-2,TRBJ2-7,12,once,CASSQVDSEQYF